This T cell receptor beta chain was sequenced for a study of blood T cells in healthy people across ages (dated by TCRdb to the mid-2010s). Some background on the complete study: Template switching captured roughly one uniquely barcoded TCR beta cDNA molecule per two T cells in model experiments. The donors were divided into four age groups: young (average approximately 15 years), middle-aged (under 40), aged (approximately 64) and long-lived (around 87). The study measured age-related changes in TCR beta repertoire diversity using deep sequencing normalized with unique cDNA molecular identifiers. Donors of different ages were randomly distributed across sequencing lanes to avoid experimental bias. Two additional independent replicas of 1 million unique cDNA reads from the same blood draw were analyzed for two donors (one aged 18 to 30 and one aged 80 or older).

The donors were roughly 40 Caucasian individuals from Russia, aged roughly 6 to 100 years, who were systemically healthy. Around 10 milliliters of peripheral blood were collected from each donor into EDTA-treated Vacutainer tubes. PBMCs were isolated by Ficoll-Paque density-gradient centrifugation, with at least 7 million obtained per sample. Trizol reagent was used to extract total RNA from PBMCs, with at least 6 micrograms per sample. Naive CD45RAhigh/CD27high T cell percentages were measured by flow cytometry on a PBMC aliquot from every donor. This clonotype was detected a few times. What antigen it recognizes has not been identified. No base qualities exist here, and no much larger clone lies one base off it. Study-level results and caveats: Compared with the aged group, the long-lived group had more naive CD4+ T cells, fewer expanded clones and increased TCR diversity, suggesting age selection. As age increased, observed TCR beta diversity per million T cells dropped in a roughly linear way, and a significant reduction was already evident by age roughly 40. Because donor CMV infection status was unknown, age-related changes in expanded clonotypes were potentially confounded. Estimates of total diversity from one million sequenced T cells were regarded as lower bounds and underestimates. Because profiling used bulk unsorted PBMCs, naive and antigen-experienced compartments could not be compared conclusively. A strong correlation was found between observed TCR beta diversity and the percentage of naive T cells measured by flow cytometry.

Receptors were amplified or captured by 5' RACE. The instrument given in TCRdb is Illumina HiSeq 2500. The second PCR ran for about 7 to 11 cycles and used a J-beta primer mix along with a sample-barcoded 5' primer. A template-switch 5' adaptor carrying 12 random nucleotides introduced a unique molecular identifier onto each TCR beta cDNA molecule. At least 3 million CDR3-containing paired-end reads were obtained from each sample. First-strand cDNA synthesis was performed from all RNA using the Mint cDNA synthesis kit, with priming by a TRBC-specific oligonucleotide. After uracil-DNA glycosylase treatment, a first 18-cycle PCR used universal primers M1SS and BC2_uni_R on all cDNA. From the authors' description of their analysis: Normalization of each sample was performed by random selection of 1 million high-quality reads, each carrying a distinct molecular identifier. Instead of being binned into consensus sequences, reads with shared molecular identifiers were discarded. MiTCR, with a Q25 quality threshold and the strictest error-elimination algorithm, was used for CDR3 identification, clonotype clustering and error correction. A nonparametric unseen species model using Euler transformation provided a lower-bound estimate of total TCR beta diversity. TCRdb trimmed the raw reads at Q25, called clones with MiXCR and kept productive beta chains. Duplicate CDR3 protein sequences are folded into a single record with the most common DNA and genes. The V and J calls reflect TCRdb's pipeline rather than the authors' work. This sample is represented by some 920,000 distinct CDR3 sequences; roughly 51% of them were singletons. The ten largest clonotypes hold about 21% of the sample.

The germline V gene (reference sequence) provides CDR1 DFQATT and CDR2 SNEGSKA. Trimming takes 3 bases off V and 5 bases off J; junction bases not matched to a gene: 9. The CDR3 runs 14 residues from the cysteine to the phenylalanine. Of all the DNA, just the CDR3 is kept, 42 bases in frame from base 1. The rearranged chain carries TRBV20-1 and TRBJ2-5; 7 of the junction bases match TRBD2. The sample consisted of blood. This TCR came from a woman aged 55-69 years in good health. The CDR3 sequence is CSASLSGTVETQYF. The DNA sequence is TGCAGTGCTAGCCTCAGCGGGACGGTTGAGACCCAGTACTTC.